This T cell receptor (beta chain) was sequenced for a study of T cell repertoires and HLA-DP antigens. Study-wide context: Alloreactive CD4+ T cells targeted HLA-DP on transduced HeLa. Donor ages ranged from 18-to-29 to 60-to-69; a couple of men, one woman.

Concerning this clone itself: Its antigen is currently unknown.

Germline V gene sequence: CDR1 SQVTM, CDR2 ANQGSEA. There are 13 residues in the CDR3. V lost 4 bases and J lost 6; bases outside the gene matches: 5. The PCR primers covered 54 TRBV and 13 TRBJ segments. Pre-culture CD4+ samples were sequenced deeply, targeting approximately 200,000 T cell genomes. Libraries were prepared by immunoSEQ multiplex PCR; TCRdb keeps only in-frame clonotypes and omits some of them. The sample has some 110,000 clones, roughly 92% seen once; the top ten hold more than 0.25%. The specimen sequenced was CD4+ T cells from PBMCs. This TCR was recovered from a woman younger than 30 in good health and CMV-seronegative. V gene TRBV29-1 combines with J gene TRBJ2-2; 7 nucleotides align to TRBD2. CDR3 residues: CSVGWGGPGELFF. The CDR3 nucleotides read TGCAGCGTTGGATGGGGGGGTCCCGGGGAGCTGTTTTTT.